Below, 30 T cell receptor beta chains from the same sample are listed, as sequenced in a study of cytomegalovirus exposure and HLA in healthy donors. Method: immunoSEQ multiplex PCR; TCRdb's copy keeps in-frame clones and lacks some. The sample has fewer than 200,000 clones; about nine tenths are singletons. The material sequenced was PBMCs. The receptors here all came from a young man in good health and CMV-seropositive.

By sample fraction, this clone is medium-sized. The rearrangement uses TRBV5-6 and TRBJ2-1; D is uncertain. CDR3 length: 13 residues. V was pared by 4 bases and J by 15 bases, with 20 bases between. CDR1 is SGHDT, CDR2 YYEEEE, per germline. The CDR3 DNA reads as TGTGCCAGCAGCCCATCCGAGCGAACCGGTCGGTTCTTC. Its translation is CASSPSERTGRFF.

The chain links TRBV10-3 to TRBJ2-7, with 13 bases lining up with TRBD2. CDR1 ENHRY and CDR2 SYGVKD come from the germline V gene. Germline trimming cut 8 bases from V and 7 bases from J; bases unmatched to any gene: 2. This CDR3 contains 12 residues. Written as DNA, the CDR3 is TGTGCCATCGGGACTAGCGGGATGGAGCAGTACTTC. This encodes CAIGTSGMEQYF.

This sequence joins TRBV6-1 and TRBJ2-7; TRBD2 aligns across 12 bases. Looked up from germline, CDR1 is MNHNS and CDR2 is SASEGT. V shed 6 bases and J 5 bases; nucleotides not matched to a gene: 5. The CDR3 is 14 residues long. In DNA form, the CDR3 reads TGTGCCAGCAGGCTACTAGCGGGAGGCGACGAGCAGTACTTC. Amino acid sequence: CASRLLAGGDEQYF.

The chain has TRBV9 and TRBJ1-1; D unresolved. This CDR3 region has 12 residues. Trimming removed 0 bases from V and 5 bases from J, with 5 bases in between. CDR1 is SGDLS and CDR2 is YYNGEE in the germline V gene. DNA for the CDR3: TGTGCCAGCAGCGTAGTCGGTACTGAAGCTTTCTTT. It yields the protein CASSVVGTEAFF. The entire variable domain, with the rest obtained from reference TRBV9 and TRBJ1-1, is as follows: DSGVTQTPKHLITATGQRVTLRCSPRSGDLSVYWYQQSLDQGLQFLIQYYNGEERAKGNILERFSAQQFPDLHSELNLSSLELGDSALYFCASSVVGTEAFFGQGTRLTVV.

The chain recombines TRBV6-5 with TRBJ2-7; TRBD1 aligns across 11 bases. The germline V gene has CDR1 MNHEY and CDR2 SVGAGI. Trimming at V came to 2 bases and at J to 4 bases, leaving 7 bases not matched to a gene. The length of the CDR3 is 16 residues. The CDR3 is CASSYALGTGGYEQYF. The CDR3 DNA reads TGTGCCAGCAGTTACGCTCTAGGGACAGGGGGATACGAGCAGTACTTC.

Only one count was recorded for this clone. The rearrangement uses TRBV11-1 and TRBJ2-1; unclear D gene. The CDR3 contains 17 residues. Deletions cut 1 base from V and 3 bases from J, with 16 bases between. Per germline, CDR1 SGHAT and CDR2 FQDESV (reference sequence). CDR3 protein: CASSLEFLRHSYNEQFF. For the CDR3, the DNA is TGTGCCAGCAGCTTAGAATTTCTGCGACATAGCTACAATGAGCAGTTCTTC.

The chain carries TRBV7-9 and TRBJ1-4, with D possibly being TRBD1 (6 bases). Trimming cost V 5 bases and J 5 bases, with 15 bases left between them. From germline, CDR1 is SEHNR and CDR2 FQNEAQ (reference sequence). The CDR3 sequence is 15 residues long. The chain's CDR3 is CASSADRTLNEKLFF. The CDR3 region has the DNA TGTGCCAGCAGCGCCGACAGGACCTTGAATGAAAAACTGTTTTTT.

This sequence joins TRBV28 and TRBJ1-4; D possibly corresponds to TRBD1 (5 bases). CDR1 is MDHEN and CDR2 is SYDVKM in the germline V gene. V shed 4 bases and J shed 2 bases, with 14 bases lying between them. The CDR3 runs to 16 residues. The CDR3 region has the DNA TGTGCCAGCAGTTCGCCGGGGGATACGACTAATGAAAAACTGTTTTTT. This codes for CASSSPGDTTNEKLFF.

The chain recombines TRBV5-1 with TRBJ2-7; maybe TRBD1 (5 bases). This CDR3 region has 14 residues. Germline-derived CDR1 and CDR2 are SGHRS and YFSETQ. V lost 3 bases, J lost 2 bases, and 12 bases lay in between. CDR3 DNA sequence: TGCGCCAGCAGCTCGACAGTGGCTCCCTACGAGCAGTACTTC. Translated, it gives CASSSTVAPYEQYF.

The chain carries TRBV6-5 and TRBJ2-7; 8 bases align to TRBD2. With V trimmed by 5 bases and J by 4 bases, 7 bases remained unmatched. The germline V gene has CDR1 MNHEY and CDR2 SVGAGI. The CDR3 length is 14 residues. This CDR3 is CASSPGRGMYEQYF. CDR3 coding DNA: TGTGCCAGCAGTCCCGGGAGGGGAATGTACGAGCAGTACTTC.

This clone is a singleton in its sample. The DNA of the CDR3 is TGTGCCTGGACCCGGACAGCGACCTCTGGAAACACCATATATTTT. Encoded protein: CAWTRTATSGNTIYF. The chain carries TRBV30 and TRBJ1-3; tentative D call: TRBD1 (6 bases). The CDR3 loop spans 15 amino acids. Deletions cut 4 bases from V and 0 bases from J, with 13 bases between. The germline CDR1 and CDR2 sequences are GTSNPN and SVGIG (reference sequence). The complete variable domain, with remaining parts taken from reference TRBV30 and TRBJ1-3, reads SQTIHQWPATLVQPVGSPLSLECTVEGTSNPNLYWYRQAAGRGLQLLFYSVGIGQISSEVPQNLSASRPQDRQFILSSKKLLLSDSGFYLCAWTRTATSGNTIYFGEGSWLTVV.

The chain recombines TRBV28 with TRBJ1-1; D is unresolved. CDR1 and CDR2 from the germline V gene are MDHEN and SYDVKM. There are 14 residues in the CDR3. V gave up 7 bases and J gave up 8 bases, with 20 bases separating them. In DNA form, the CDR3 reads TGTGCCAGCACCCTTCACGGCGGTGTACCCGAAGCTTTCTTT. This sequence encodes CASTLHGGVPEAFF.

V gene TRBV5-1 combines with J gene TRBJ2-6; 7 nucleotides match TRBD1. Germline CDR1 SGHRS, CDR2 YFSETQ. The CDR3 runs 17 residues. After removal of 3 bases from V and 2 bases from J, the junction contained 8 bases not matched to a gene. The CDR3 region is CASSSRQGETGANVLTF. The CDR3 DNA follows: TGCGCCAGCAGCTCGAGACAGGGAGAGACTGGGGCCAACGTCCTGACTTTC.

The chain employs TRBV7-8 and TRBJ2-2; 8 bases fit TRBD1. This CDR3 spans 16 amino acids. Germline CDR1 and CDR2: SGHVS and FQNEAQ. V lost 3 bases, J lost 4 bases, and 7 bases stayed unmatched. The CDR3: CASSFYQGASTGELFF. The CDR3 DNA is TGTGCCAGCAGCTTCTATCAGGGGGCGAGCACCGGGGAGCTGTTTTTT.

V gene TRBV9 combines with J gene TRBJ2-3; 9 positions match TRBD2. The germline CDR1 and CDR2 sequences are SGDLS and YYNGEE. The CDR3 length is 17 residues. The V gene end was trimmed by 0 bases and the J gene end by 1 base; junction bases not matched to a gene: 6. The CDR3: CASSVGGLAGRTDTQYF. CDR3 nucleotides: TGTGCCAGCAGCGTAGGGGGCCTAGCGGGACGCACAGATACGCAGTATTTT.

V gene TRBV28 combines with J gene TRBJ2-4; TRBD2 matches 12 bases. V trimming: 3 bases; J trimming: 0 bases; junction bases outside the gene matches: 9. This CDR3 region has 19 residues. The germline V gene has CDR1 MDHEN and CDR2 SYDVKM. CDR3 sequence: CASSFFVGLAGLAKNIQYF. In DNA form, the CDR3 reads TGTGCCAGCAGTTTTTTTGTAGGACTAGCGGGATTAGCCAAAAACATTCAGTACTTC. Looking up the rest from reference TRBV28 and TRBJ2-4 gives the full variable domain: DVKVTQSSRYLVKRTGEKVFLECVQDMDHENMFWYRQDPGLGLRLIYFSYDVKMKEKGDIPEGYSVSREKKERFSLILESASTNQTSMYLCASSFFVGLAGLAKNIQYFGAGTRLSVL.

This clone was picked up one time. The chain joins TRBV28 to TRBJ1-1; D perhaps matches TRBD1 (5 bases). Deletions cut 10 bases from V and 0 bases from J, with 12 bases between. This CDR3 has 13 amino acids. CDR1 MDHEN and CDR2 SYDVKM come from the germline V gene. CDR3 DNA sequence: TGTGCCACGTCGACAGCCCTGAACACTGAAGCTTTCTTT. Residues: CATSTALNTEAFF.

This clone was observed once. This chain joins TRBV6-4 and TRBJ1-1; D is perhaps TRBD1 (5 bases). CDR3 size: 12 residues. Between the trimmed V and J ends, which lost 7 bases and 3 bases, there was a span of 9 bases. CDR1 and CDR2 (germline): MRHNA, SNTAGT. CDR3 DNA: TGTGCCAGCATTCTAGGGGACACTGAAGCTTTCTTT. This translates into CASILGDTEAFF.

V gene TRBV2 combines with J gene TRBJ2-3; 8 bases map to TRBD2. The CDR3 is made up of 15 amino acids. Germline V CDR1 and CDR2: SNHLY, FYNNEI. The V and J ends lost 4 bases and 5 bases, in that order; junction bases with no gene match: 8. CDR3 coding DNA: TGTGCCAGCAGTGGGGGGAATAGCGGGATAGATACGCAGTATTTT. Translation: CASSGGNSGIDTQYF.

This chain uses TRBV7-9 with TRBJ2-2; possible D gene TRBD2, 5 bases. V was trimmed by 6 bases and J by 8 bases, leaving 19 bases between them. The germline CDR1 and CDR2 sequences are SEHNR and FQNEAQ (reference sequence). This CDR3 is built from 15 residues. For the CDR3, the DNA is TGTGCCAGCAGTTATTCTACTAGGGCGGAGGGGGAGCTGTTTTTT. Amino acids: CASSYSTRAEGELFF. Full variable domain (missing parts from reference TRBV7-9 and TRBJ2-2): DTGVSQNPRHKITKRGQNVTFRCDPISEHNRLYWYRQTLGQGPEFLTYFQNEAQLEKSRLLSDRFSAERPKGSFSTLEIQRTEQGDSAMYLCASSYSTRAEGELFFGEGSRLTVL.

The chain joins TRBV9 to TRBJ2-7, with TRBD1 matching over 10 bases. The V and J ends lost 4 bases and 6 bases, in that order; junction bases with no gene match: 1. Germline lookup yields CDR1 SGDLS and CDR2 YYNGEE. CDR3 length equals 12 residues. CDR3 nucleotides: TGTGCCAGCAGCCGGGACAGGGGCGAGCAGTACTTC. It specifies CASSRDRGEQYF.

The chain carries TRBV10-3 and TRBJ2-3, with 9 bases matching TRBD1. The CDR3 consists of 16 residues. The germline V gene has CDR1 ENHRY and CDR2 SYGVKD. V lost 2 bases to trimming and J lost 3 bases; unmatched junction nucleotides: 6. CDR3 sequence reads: CAISETGTGLTDTQYF. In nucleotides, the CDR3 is TGTGCCATCAGTGAGACCGGGACAGGGCTAACAGATACGCAGTATTTT.

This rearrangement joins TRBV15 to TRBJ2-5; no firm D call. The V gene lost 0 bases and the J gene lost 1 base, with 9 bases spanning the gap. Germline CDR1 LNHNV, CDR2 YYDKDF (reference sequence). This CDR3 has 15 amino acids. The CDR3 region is CATSRDRRLQETQYF. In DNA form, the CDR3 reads TGTGCCACCAGCAGAGATAGGCGACTCCAAGAGACCCAGTACTTC.

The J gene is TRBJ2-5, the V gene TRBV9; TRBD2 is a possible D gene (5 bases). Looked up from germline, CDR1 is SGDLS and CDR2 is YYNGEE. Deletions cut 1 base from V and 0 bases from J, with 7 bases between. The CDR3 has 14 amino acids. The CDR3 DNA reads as TGTGCCAGCAGCGTAACGGGGTACCAAGAGACCCAGTACTTC. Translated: CASSVTGYQETQYF.

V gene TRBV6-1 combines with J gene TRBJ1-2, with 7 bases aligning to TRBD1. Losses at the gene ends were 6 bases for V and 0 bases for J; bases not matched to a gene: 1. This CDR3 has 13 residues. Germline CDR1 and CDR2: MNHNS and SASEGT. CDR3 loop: CASRQGANYGYTF. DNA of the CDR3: TGTGCCAGCAGGCAGGGGGCTAACTATGGCTACACCTTC.

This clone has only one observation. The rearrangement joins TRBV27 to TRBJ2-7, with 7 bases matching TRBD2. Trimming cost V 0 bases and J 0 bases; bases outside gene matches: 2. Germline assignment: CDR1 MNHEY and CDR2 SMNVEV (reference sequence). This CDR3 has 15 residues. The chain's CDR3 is CASSLSSGASYEQYF. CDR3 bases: TGTGCCAGCAGTTTATCAAGCGGGGCCTCCTACGAGCAGTACTTC.

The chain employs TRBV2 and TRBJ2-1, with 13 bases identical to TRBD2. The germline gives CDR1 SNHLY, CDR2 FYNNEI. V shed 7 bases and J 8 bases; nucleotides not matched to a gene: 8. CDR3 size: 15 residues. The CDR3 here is CASTWTSGSLDEQFF. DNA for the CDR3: TGTGCCAGCACCTGGACTAGCGGGAGTCTGGATGAGCAGTTCTTC.

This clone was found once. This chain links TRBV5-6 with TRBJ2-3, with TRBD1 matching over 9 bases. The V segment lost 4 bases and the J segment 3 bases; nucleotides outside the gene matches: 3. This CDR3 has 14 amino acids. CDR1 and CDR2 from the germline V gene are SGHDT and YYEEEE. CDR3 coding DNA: TGTGCCAGCAGCCCGGGACAGGGTACAGATACGCAGTATTTT. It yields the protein CASSPGQGTDTQYF.

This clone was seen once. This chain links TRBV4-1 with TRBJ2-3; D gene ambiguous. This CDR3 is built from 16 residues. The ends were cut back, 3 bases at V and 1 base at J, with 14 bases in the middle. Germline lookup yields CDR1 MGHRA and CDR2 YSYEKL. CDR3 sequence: CASSQKVAEGTDTQYF. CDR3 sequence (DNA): TGCGCCAGCAGCCAGAAAGTGGCGGAAGGCACAGATACGCAGTATTTT.

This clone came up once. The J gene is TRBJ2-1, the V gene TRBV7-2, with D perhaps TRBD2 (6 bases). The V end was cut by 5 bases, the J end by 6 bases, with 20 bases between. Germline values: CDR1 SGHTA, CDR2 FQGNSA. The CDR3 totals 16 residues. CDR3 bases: TGTGCCAGCAGCCATCTTATTCTACTAGCACCCAATGAGCAGTTCTTC. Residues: CASSHLILLAPNEQFF.